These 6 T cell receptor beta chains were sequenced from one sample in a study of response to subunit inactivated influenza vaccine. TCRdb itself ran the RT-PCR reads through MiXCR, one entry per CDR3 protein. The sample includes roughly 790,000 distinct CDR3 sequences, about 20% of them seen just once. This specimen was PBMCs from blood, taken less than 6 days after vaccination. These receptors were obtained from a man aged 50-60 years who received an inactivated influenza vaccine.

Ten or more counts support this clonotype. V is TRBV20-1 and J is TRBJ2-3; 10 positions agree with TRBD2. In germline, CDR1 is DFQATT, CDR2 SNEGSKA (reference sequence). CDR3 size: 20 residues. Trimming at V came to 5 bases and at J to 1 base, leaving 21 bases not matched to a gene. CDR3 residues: CSAQKEPGLAKPGGTDTQYF. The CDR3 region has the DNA TGCAGTGCTCAAAAGGAGCCGGGACTAGCGAAACCTGGAGGCACAGATACGCAGTATTTT.

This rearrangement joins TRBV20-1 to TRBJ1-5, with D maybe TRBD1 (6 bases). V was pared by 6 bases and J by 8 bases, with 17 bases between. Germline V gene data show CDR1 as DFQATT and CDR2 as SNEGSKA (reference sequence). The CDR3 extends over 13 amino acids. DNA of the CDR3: TGCAGTGCGAATAGGGGGTGGGGAGAGCCCCAGCATTTT. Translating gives CSANRGWGEPQHF.

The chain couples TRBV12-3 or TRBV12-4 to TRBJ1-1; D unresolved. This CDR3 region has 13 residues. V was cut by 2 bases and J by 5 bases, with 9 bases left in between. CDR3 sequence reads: CASSLLVETEAFF. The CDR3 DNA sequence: TGTGCCAGCAGTTTATTGGTGGAAACTGAAGCTTTCTTT.

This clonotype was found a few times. The CDR3 sequence: CASSRGYGSPLHF. The DNA for the CDR3 is TGTGCCAGCAGCAGGGGGTACGGTTCACCCCTCCACTTT. The V gene is TRBV7-9, the J gene TRBJ1-6, with D perhaps matching TRBD1 (6 bases). The V and J ends lost 5 bases and 9 bases respectively, with 11 bases between them. This CDR3 has 13 residues. Germline V gene data show CDR1 as SEHNR and CDR2 as FQNEAQ (reference sequence).

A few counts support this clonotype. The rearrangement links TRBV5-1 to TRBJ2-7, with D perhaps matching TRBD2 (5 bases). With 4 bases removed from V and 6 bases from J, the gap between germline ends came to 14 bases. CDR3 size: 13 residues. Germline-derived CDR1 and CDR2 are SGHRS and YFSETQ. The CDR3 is CASSPGIYTEQYF. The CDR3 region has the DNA TGCGCCAGCAGCCCCGGGATATACACCGAGCAGTACTTC.

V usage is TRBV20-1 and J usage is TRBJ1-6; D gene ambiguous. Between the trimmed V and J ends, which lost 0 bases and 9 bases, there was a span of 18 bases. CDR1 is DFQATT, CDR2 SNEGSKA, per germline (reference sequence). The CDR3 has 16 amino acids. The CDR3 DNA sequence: TGCAGTGCTAGAGATCGTATGGGAGCAGGTTCTTCACCCCTCCACTTT. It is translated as CSARDRMGAGSSPLHF.